This TCR beta chain was observed in a study of blood T cells in healthy people across ages. The authors drew ten milliliters of peripheral blood from each donor. The CDR3 spans 16 residues. V lost 3 bases to trimming and J lost 8 bases, with 19 bases between them. CDR1 is PRHDT, CDR2 FYEKMQ, per germline (reference sequence). Next came a second PCR, run for about 7 to 12 cycles, which used a sample-barcoded 5' primer along with a J-beta primer mix. Using its own MiXCR run on the 5' RACE reads, TCRdb lists one record per CDR3 protein. The repertoire consists of about 1.5 million distinct CDR3 sequences, with approximately 43% occurring once and the leading ten covering less than 5%.

The chain uses TRBV13 and TRBJ1-4; perhaps TRBD1 as D (6 bases). The TCR originated in a young woman in good health. The sequencing sample was made of blood. CDR3 bases: TGTGCCAGCAGCTTCGGAGGAGCGGCAGGGGAGGAAAAACTGTTTTTT. Translated: CASSFGGAAGEEKLFF.